This entry describes one TCR beta chain. Other DNA sequences from this sample encode an identical CDR3 as well. Germline-derived CDR1 and CDR2 are SGHRS and YFSETQ. V lost 1 base, J lost 0 bases, and 1 base stayed unmatched. The CDR3 length is 15 residues. The participants were between roughly 18 and 100 years old and came from roughly 25 US areas. Participants' own reports of clinical history determined their cohort assignment. This sample stems from a study of blood T cell repertoires in COVID-19. Study background: Sample material is recorded as cDNA or gDNA derived from T cells, B-cell-depleted T cells, or PBMCs.

In the authors' methods: By means of reference gene primer amplification, nucleated cell counts were estimated. Clones were read by immunoSEQ multiplex PCR, and TCRdb kept only the in-frame ones, dropping some. V, J and clone size are those of that table, while D and trimming were read from the DNA. Of about 400,000 clones in the sample, approximately 88% are singletons; the top ten hold roughly 2%. The sequenced sample consisted of PBMCs or T cells enriched from blood (not recorded which). The TCR originated in a woman aged 40-49 years with acute COVID-19. The rearrangement uses TRBV5-1 and TRBJ1-5, with TRBD1 matching 7 bases. The CDR3 coding sequence is TGCGCCAGCAGCTTGACAGGGGATAGCAATCAGCCCCAGCATTTT. This translates into CASSLTGDSNQPQHF.